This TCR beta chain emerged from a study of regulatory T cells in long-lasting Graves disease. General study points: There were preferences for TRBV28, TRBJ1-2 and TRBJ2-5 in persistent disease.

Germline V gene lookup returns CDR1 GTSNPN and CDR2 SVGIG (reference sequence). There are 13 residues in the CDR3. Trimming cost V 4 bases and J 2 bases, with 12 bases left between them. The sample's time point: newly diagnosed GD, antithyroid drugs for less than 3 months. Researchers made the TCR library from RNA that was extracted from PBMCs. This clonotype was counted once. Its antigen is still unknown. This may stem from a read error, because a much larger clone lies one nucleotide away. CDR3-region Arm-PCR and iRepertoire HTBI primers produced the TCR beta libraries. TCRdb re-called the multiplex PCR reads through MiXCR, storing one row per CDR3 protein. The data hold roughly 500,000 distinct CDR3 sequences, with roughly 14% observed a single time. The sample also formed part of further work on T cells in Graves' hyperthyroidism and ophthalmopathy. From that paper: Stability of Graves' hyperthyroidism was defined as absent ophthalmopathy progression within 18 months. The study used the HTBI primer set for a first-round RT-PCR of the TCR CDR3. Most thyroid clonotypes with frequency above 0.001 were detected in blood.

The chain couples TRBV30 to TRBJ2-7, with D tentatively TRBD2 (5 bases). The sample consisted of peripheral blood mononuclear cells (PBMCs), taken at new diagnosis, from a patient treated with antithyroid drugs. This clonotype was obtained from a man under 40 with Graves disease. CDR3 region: CAWNPRGTYEQYF. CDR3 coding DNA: TGTGCCTGGAATCCTCGGGGTACCTACGAGCAGTACTTC.